Sequencing of this TCR beta chain was carried out in a study of regulatory T cells in long-lasting Graves disease. Study at large: Antithyroid drug exposure in newly diagnosed Graves' patients had lasted under 3 months.

This clonotype was seen at least ten times. V was shortened by 5 bases and J by 1 base, with 8 bases between the two germline ends. This CDR3 comprises 13 residues. Germline V lookup: CDR1 LNHDA, CDR2 SQIVND (reference sequence). The authors built TCR beta libraries using iRepertoire HTBI primers and Arm-PCR of CDR3 regions. TCRdb recomputed calls from the multiplex PCR reads with MiXCR, one row per CDR3 protein. The sample contains fewer than 350,000 distinct CDR3 sequences, over 15% of which appear only once. Time point specified: newly diagnosed GD, antithyroid drugs for less than 3 months. From RNA extracted from PBMCs, the TCR library was made.

This receptor was taken from a female donor with Graves disease. The material was peripheral blood mononuclear cells (PBMCs), obtained at new diagnosis, from a patient treated with antithyroid drugs. The chain couples TRBV19 to TRBJ1-1; a possible D gene is TRBD1 (5 bases). The DNA for the CDR3 is TGTGCCAGTAGTCAACAGGAGAACACTGAAGCTTTCTTT. Its protein product is CASSQQENTEAFF.